A selection of T cell receptor beta chains follows, all from one sample in a study of regulatory dendritic cells for organ transplantation. TCRdb's copy holds only in-frame clones and misses some; the assay was immunoSEQ multiplex PCR. This sample has tens of thousands of clones, with just under 75% found just once. The material sequenced was memory CD4+ T cells from blood. The receptors here all came from a human donor in good health. CDR3s include the opening cysteine and the closing phenylalanine or tryptophan. A D gene is named only where the DNA matches it firmly. Size is stated for part of the rows, as once, few or many counts, or as a class when the clone is expanded.

V gene: TRBV11-2; D gene: NA; clone size: NA; J gene: TRBJ1-1; CDR3 protein: CASSPRENTEAFF; CDR3 DNA: TGTGCCAGCAGCCCCAGGGAGAACACTGAAGCTTTCTTT
V gene: TRBV5-4; D gene: TRBD1; clone size: NA; J gene: TRBJ1-2; CDR3 protein: CASSPDGGGLYGYTF; CDR3 DNA: TGTGCCAGCAGCCCGGATGGAGGGGGCTTGTATGGCTACACCTTC
V gene: TRBV2; D gene: TRBD2; clone size: NA; J gene: TRBJ2-7; CDR3 protein: CASRPPGSGGTYEQYF; CDR3 DNA: TGTGCCAGCAGGCCGCCAGGAAGCGGGGGCACCTACGAGCAGTACTTC
V gene: TRBV5-1; D gene: TRBD2; clone size: NA; J gene: TRBJ2-1; CDR3 protein: CASSQSGGAFNEQFF; CDR3 DNA: TGCGCCAGCAGCCAAAGCGGGGGGGCTTTCAATGAGCAGTTCTTC
V gene: TRBV29-1; D gene: NA; clone size: NA; J gene: TRBJ1-2; CDR3 protein: CSVEGGRRNYGYTF; CDR3 DNA: TGCAGCGTTGAAGGCGGCAGGAGGAACTATGGCTACACCTTC
V gene: TRBV11-2; D gene: TRBD1; clone size: large; J gene: TRBJ2-3; CDR3 protein: CASSGQGAGDTQYF; CDR3 DNA: TGTGCCAGCAGCGGACAGGGGGCAGGAGATACGCAGTATTTT
V gene: TRBV27; D gene: NA; clone size: few; J gene: TRBJ2-7; CDR3 protein: CASRPRGETYEQYF; CDR3 DNA: TGTGCCAGCAGACCACGAGGAGAAACCTACGAGCAGTACTTC
V gene: TRBV19; D gene: TRBD1; clone size: NA; J gene: TRBJ1-5; CDR3 protein: CASREGAGNNQPQHF; CDR3 DNA: TGTGCCAGTAGAGAGGGGGCAGGTAACAATCAGCCCCAGCATTTT
V gene: TRBV29-1; D gene: NA; clone size: NA; J gene: TRBJ1-4; CDR3 protein: CSAQGSSNEKLFF; CDR3 DNA: TGCAGCGCCCAGGGGAGCTCGAATGAAAAACTGTTTTTT
V gene: TRBV7-2; D gene: NA; clone size: NA; J gene: TRBJ2-1; CDR3 protein: CASSLGADMYNEQFF; CDR3 DNA: TGTGCCAGCAGCTTGGGAGCGGATATGTACAATGAGCAGTTCTTC
V gene: TRBV5-1; D gene: NA; clone size: NA; J gene: TRBJ1-1; CDR3 protein: CASSTGSVTVQTEAFF; CDR3 DNA: TGCGCCAGCAGCACTGGCTCTGTGACAGTACAAACTGAAGCTTTCTTT
V gene: TRBV7-9; D gene: NA; clone size: NA; J gene: TRBJ1-3; CDR3 protein: CASSWGGGRGSGNTIYF; CDR3 DNA: TGTGCCAGCAGCTGGGGGGGCGGCAGGGGCTCAGGAAACACCATATATTTT
V gene: TRBV7-8; D gene: NA; clone size: NA; J gene: TRBJ2-3; CDR3 protein: CASTHEAATDTQYF; CDR3 DNA: TGTGCCAGCACCCATGAGGCGGCGACAGATACGCAGTATTTT
V gene: TRBV2; D gene: NA; clone size: NA; J gene: TRBJ2-4; CDR3 protein: CASSDGLAKNIQYF; CDR3 DNA: TGTGCCAGCAGTGACGGACTAGCCAAAAACATTCAGTACTTC
V gene: TRBV5-1; D gene: NA; clone size: NA; J gene: TRBJ1-1; CDR3 protein: CASSIGQSGTEAFF; CDR3 DNA: TGCGCCAGCAGCATTGGACAGTCGGGGACTGAAGCTTTCTTT
V gene: TRBV4-1; D gene: TRBD1; clone size: NA; J gene: TRBJ1-4; CDR3 protein: CASSQVDRGTNEKLFF; CDR3 DNA: TGCGCCAGCAGCCAAGTTGACAGGGGAACTAATGAAAAACTGTTTTTT
V gene: TRBV7-2; D gene: NA; clone size: NA; J gene: TRBJ2-7; CDR3 protein: CASSFLANSYEQYF; CDR3 DNA: TGTGCCAGCAGCTTTTTAGCGAACTCCTACGAGCAGTACTTC
V gene: TRBV2; D gene: NA; clone size: NA; J gene: TRBJ2-3; CDR3 protein: CASSENGFERSDTQYF; CDR3 DNA: TGTGCCAGCAGTGAGAATGGCTTCGAGCGGTCAGATACGCAGTATTTT
V gene: TRBV5-1; D gene: NA; clone size: NA; J gene: TRBJ2-6; CDR3 protein: CASSFTGFNSGANVLTF; CDR3 DNA: TGCGCCAGCAGCTTTACAGGGTTTAACTCTGGGGCCAACGTCCTGACTTTC
V gene: TRBV5-1; D gene: TRBD1; clone size: NA; J gene: TRBJ1-3; CDR3 protein: CASSSGTGGGGNTIYF; CDR3 DNA: TGCGCCAGCAGCTCCGGGACAGGGGGCGGAGGAAACACCATATATTTT
V gene: TRBV10-3; D gene: TRBD2; clone size: NA; J gene: TRBJ2-5; CDR3 protein: CAISVAGGLGETQYF; CDR3 DNA: TGTGCCATCAGTGTGGCGGGGGGCTTGGGGGAGACCCAGTACTTC
V gene: TRBV10-3; D gene: TRBD1; clone size: NA; J gene: TRBJ2-2; CDR3 protein: CASWGQGATGELFF; CDR3 DNA: TGTGCCAGTTGGGGACAGGGGGCCACCGGGGAGCTGTTTTTT
V gene: TRBV19; D gene: TRBD1; clone size: NA; J gene: TRBJ1-1; CDR3 protein: CASSPGQGRWTEAFF; CDR3 DNA: TGTGCCAGTAGCCCGGGACAGGGGAGGTGGACTGAAGCTTTCTTT
V gene: TRBV5-1; D gene: TRBD1; clone size: NA; J gene: TRBJ2-7; CDR3 protein: CASSSHQGAPIYEQYF; CDR3 DNA: TGCGCCAGCAGCTCACACCAGGGGGCCCCCATCTACGAGCAGTACTTC
V gene: TRBV6-4; D gene: TRBD1; clone size: NA; J gene: TRBJ1-5; CDR3 protein: CASSLTGLGNQPQHF; CDR3 DNA: TGTGCCAGCAGTCTGACAGGGCTCGGCAATCAGCCCCAGCATTTT
V gene: TRBV29-1; D gene: TRBD1; clone size: NA; J gene: TRBJ2-3; CDR3 protein: CSIHLTGGDTQYF; CDR3 DNA: TGCAGCATCCACCTCACAGGGGGGGATACGCAGTATTTT
V gene: TRBV7-7; D gene: TRBD2; clone size: NA; J gene: TRBJ2-1; CDR3 protein: CASSPSGGSGEQFF; CDR3 DNA: TGTGCCAGCAGCCCTAGCGGGGGGTCCGGTGAGCAGTTCTTC
V gene: TRBV18; D gene: TRBD2; clone size: NA; J gene: TRBJ2-1; CDR3 protein: CASSPPSGTSGGAGEQFF; CDR3 DNA: TGTGCCAGCTCACCACCCTCCGGGACTAGCGGGGGGGCTGGGGAGCAGTTCTTC
V gene: TRBV7-8; D gene: NA; clone size: NA; J gene: TRBJ2-3; CDR3 protein: CASRRRGGGTDTQYF; CDR3 DNA: TGTGCCAGCCGCCGAAGGGGTGGTGGCACAGATACGCAGTATTTT
V gene: TRBV11-2; D gene: TRBD2; clone size: NA; J gene: TRBJ2-1; CDR3 protein: CASSVGLAGGNEQFF; CDR3 DNA: TGTGCCAGCAGCGTCGGACTAGCGGGGGGGAATGAGCAGTTCTTC
V gene: TRBV19; D gene: TRBD1; clone size: NA; J gene: TRBJ1-2; CDR3 protein: CASTGDRGRGHYGYTF; CDR3 DNA: TGTGCCAGTACCGGGGACAGGGGCCGCGGTCATTATGGCTACACCTTC
V gene: TRBV29-1; D gene: NA; clone size: few; J gene: TRBJ2-7; CDR3 protein: CSVRQASYEQYF; CDR3 DNA: TGCAGCGTCCGACAGGCGTCCTACGAGCAGTACTTC
V gene: TRBV11-2; D gene: NA; clone size: NA; J gene: TRBJ2-1; CDR3 protein: CASSKGNRANEQFF; CDR3 DNA: TGTGCCAGCAGCAAAGGCAACAGGGCGAATGAGCAGTTCTTC
V gene: TRBV2; D gene: TRBD1; clone size: NA; J gene: TRBJ2-7; CDR3 protein: CASKRTGSSYEQYF; CDR3 DNA: TGTGCCAGCAAACGGACAGGGAGCTCCTACGAGCAGTACTTC
V gene: TRBV11-2; D gene: TRBD1; clone size: NA; J gene: TRBJ1-4; CDR3 protein: CASSSTGVLNEKLFF; CDR3 DNA: TGTGCCAGCAGCTCCACAGGGGTCCTTAATGAAAAACTGTTTTTT
V gene: TRBV18; D gene: TRBD2; clone size: NA; J gene: TRBJ2-1; CDR3 protein: CASSPFTSDDEQFF; CDR3 DNA: TGTGCCAGCTCACCTTTTACTAGCGACGATGAGCAGTTCTTC
V gene: TRBV6-6; D gene: NA; clone size: few; J gene: TRBJ2-7; CDR3 protein: CASSYSWDTQSYEQYF; CDR3 DNA: TGTGCCAGCAGTTACTCGTGGGACACCCAATCCTACGAGCAGTACTTC
V gene: TRBV5-1; D gene: TRBD1; clone size: few; J gene: TRBJ1-1; CDR3 protein: CASSLLQGGDTEAFF; CDR3 DNA: TGCGCCAGCAGCTTGCTACAGGGGGGGGACACTGAAGCTTTCTTT
V gene: TRBV19; D gene: TRBD1; clone size: NA; J gene: TRBJ1-4; CDR3 protein: CASGSDRSNEKLFF; CDR3 DNA: TGTGCCAGTGGTTCGGACAGGTCTAATGAAAAACTGTTTTTT
V gene: TRBV7-2; D gene: NA; clone size: few; J gene: TRBJ1-1; CDR3 protein: CASSLADMNTEAFF; CDR3 DNA: TGTGCCAGCAGCTTAGCTGACATGAACACTGAAGCTTTCTTT
V gene: TRBV7-9; D gene: NA; clone size: NA; J gene: TRBJ2-2; CDR3 protein: CASSSKQGNTGELFF; CDR3 DNA: TGTGCCAGCAGCTCGAAACAGGGAAACACCGGGGAGCTGTTTTTT
V gene: TRBV7-9; D gene: NA; clone size: NA; J gene: TRBJ1-6; CDR3 protein: CASSLNRESPLHF; CDR3 DNA: TGTGCCAGCAGCTTAAACAGGGAATCACCCCTCCACTTT
V gene: TRBV4-1; D gene: TRBD1; clone size: NA; J gene: TRBJ1-3; CDR3 protein: CASSPRGSIQGAFGNTIYF; CDR3 DNA: TGCGCCAGCAGCCCAAGAGGGAGCATACAGGGGGCCTTTGGAAACACCATATATTTT
V gene: TRBV19; D gene: NA; clone size: NA; J gene: TRBJ2-7; CDR3 protein: CASSVDSGTYEQYF; CDR3 DNA: TGTGCCAGTAGTGTGGACAGCGGTACCTACGAGCAGTACTTC
V gene: TRBV5-1; D gene: TRBD1; clone size: few; J gene: TRBJ2-2; CDR3 protein: CASSFRRQGDTGELFF; CDR3 DNA: TGCGCCAGCAGCTTCCGGAGACAGGGAGACACCGGGGAGCTGTTTTTT
V gene: TRBV11-1; D gene: NA; clone size: NA; J gene: TRBJ2-1; CDR3 protein: CASSSSVAASSYNEQFF; CDR3 DNA: TGTGCCAGCAGCTCCTCGGTAGCGGCTAGCTCCTACAATGAGCAGTTCTTC
V gene: TRBV14; D gene: NA; clone size: NA; J gene: TRBJ1-3; CDR3 protein: CASSQGSGAGNTIYF; CDR3 DNA: TGTGCCAGCAGCCAAGGGTCAGGCGCCGGAAACACCATATATTTT
V gene: TRBV7-9; D gene: NA; clone size: NA; J gene: TRBJ1-3; CDR3 protein: CASSSASVGSVSGNTIYF; CDR3 DNA: TGTGCCAGCAGCTCGGCGTCGGTTGGAAGCGTCTCTGGAAACACCATATATTTT
V gene: TRBV27; D gene: NA; clone size: NA; J gene: TRBJ2-7; CDR3 protein: CASGTTIQGEQYF; CDR3 DNA: TGTGCCAGCGGAACTACAATACAGGGCGAGCAGTACTTC
V gene: TRBV7-7; D gene: NA; clone size: NA; J gene: TRBJ2-5; CDR3 protein: CASSSDSQETQYF; CDR3 DNA: TGTGCTAGCAGTTCGGACAGCCAAGAGACCCAGTACTTC
V gene: TRBV6-1; D gene: NA; clone size: once; J gene: TRBJ1-1; CDR3 protein: CASRVDSYTEAFF; CDR3 DNA: TGTGCCAGCAGGGTGGACAGTTACACTGAAGCTTTCTTT